These 20 T cell receptor beta chains came from one sample sequenced in a study of blood T cell repertoires in COVID-19. Method: immunoSEQ multiplex PCR; TCRdb's copy keeps in-frame clones and lacks some. This sample has around 470,000 clones, with about 90% found just once. Source material: PBMCs or T cells enriched from blood (not recorded which). The receptors derive from a man younger than 35 who had recovered from COVID-19.

The V gene is TRBV7-9, the J gene TRBJ1-5, with D possibly TRBD1 on 5 matching bases. The length of the CDR3 is 15 residues. Germline lookup yields CDR1 SEHNR and CDR2 FQNEAQ (reference sequence). Deletions cut 5 bases from V and 0 bases from J, with 11 bases between. Here the CDR3 reads CASSPQGNSNQPQHF. CDR3 nucleotides: TGTGCCAGCAGCCCCCAGGGAAATAGCAATCAGCCCCAGCATTTT.

This clone has ten or more counts. The J gene is TRBJ1-1, the V gene TRBV14; 7 bases agree with TRBD1. Germline CDR1 and CDR2: SGHDN and FVKESK. J was trimmed by 5 bases and V by 3 bases; bases with no gene match: 9. The CDR3 totals 15 residues. The CDR3 sequence is CASSQRDRVLTEAFF. CDR3 nucleotide sequence: TGTGCCAGCAGCCAGAGAGACAGGGTGTTAACTGAAGCTTTCTTT.

V gene TRBV7-2 combines with J gene TRBJ1-4; D remains unclear. The V gene's germline CDR1 is SGHTA and CDR2 FQGNSA. This CDR3 spans 16 amino acids. Trimming left V 3 bases short and J 1 base short, with 12 bases between. The CDR3, as DNA: TGTGCCAGCAGCTTTACATCCGCTAGAACTAATGAAAAACTGTTTTTT. This gives the protein CASSFTSARTNEKLFF.

This clone was seen once. The chain combines TRBV6-1 with TRBJ1-1, with TRBD1 matching 7 bases. With 0 bases clipped from V and 11 bases from J, the junction kept 15 bases outside the gene matches. The CDR3 covers 16 residues. The V gene's germline CDR1 is MNHNS and CDR2 SASEGT. DNA of the CDR3: TGTGCCAGCAGTGAAGCGAAGGGGGCTAGGGGGAAGGGTGCTTTCTTT. Its translation: CASSEAKGARGKGAFF.

The chain carries TRBV7-7 and TRBJ1-2; tentatively, D is TRBD1 (6 bases). This CDR3 contains 16 residues. V was pared by 5 bases and J by 4 bases, with 20 bases between. CDR1 SSHAT and CDR2 FNYEAQ come from the germline V gene (reference sequence). CDR3 in DNA: TGTGCCAGCAGCCCCGGGAGGGGGTACGCGGGCTATGGCTACACCTTC. Translated: CASSPGRGYAGYGYTF.

The chain couples TRBV5-4 to TRBJ2-1, with 8 bases identical to TRBD2. Germline-derived CDR1 and CDR2 are SGHNT and YYREEE (reference sequence). Trimming at V came to 0 bases and at J to 1 base, leaving 9 bases not matched to a gene. This CDR3 contains 18 residues. CDR3 residues: CASSLVVLAGQSYNEQFF. The CDR3 bases are TGTGCCAGCAGCTTGGTTGTCTTAGCGGGACAATCCTACAATGAGCAGTTCTTC. The entire variable domain, with the rest obtained from reference TRBV5-4 and TRBJ2-1, is as follows: ETGVTQSPTHLIKTRGQQVTLRCSSQSGHNTVSWYQQALGQGPQFIFQYYREEENGRGNFPPRFSGLQFPNYSSELNVNALELDDSALYLCASSLVVLAGQSYNEQFFGPGTRLTVL.

V and J are TRBV19 and TRBJ1-2; 11 bases line up with TRBD1. Germline-derived CDR1 and CDR2 are LNHDA and SQIVND (reference sequence). The CDR3 is made up of 14 amino acids. Trimming removed 6 bases from V and 7 bases from J; junction bases left unmatched: 7. CDR3 bases: TGTGCCAGTAGCCCCATGGACAGGGGGCTTGGCTACACCTTC. Residues: CASSPMDRGLGYTF.

The genes are TRBV7-9 and TRBJ2-7, with 7 positions matching TRBD1. Trimming at V came to 3 bases and at J to 2 bases, leaving 1 base not matched to a gene. The CDR3 extends over 13 amino acids. CDR1 and CDR2 from the germline V gene are SEHNR and FQNEAQ (reference sequence). The CDR3 loop reads CASSFTGAYEQYF. In DNA, the CDR3 is TGTGCCAGCAGCTTTACAGGGGCCTACGAGCAGTACTTC. The complete variable domain, with remaining parts taken from reference TRBV7-9 and TRBJ2-7, reads DTGVSQNPRHKITKRGQNVTFRCDPISEHNRLYWYRQTLGQGPEFLTYFQNEAQLEKSRLLSDRFSAERPKGSFSTLEIQRTEQGDSAMYLCASSFTGAYEQYFGPGTRLTVT.

This rearrangement joins TRBV28 to TRBJ1-5, with TRBD1 as a possible D gene (6 bases). The CDR3 loop spans 16 amino acids. Trimming stripped 6 bases from V and 1 base from J, with 16 bases between. Per the germline V gene, CDR1 is MDHEN and CDR2 is SYDVKM. As DNA, the CDR3 is TGTGCCAGCAGCGCAAGGGGGGGCTCCAGCAATCAGCCCCAGCATTTT. This translates into CASSARGGSSNQPQHF.

This chain uses TRBV7-9 with TRBJ1-1; 8 bases are a match to TRBD1. Trimming removed 5 bases from V and 0 bases from J; junction bases left unmatched: 5. CDR1 is SEHNR, CDR2 FQNEAQ, per germline (reference sequence). There are 15 residues in the CDR3. The CDR3 loop reads CASSPQGGMNTEAFF. For the CDR3, the DNA is TGTGCCAGCAGCCCACAGGGGGGTATGAACACTGAAGCTTTCTTT.

V gene TRBV18 combines with J gene TRBJ1-4, with TRBD1 identical over 7 bases. Germline-derived CDR1 and CDR2 are KGHSH and LQKENI. This CDR3 is built from 15 residues. Trimming cost V 3 bases and J 7 bases; bases outside gene matches: 8. CDR3: CASSPLGTAAEKLFF. CDR3 sequence (DNA): TGTGCCAGCTCACCCCTTGGGACAGCCGCTGAAAAACTGTTTTTT.

This rearrangement joins TRBV25-1 to TRBJ1-1; D possibly corresponds to TRBD1 (5 bases). The V gene lost 4 bases and the J gene lost 5 bases, with 14 bases spanning the gap. Per the germline V gene, CDR1 is MGHDK and CDR2 is SYGVNS. This CDR3 region has 14 residues. CDR3 region: CASSAIGGGTEAFF. CDR3 bases: TGTGCCAGCAGTGCTATTGGGGGGGGAACTGAAGCTTTCTTT.

The chain uses TRBV7-2 and TRBJ2-2; unclear D gene. Germline V gene data show CDR1 as SGHTA and CDR2 as FQGNSA. There are 13 residues in the CDR3. With 3 bases removed from V and 7 bases from J, the gap between germline ends came to 9 bases. The CDR3 DNA is TGTGCCAGCAGCTTTCGCGGATACGGGGAGCTGTTTTTT. It codes for CASSFRGYGELFF.

J is TRBJ1-5 and V is TRBV10-2, with a possible D match to TRBD1 (5 bases). Germline V gene data show CDR1 as WSHSY and CDR2 as SAAADI. Trimming left V 3 bases short and J 4 bases short, with 10 bases between. The CDR3 contains 14 residues. The CDR3 loop is CASSDWGGNQPQHF. CDR3 DNA: TGCGCCAGCAGTGATTGGGGGGGGAATCAGCCCCAGCATTTT.

The J gene is TRBJ1-2, the V gene TRBV18; 7 bases fit TRBD1. V shed 5 bases, J shed 8 bases, and the junction held 8 bases outside the gene matches. Germline values: CDR1 KGHSH, CDR2 LQKENI. The CDR3 covers 13 residues. The CDR3 DNA sequence: TGTGCCAGCTCAGAAGAGGGGGCCGGGGGCTACACCTTC. This sequence encodes CASSEEGAGGYTF.

This clone was counted between two and nine times. This chain joins TRBV28 and TRBJ2-7, with a weak D call TRBD2 (6 bases). The CDR3 length is 13 residues. CDR1 is MDHEN and CDR2 is SYDVKM in the germline V gene. Trimming shortened V by 8 bases and J by 2 bases, and 13 bases separated the two germline ends. The CDR3 protein is CASQAGQTYEQYF. CDR3 nucleotide sequence: TGTGCCAGCCAAGCGGGCCAAACCTACGAGCAGTACTTC.

The chain joins TRBV4-1 to TRBJ1-5; no clear D gene. V shed 1 base and J shed 3 bases, with 13 bases lying between them. The germline gives CDR1 MGHRA, CDR2 YSYEKL. The CDR3 spans 16 residues. The CDR3 loop reads CASSQVEQQDNQPQHF. The CDR3 bases are TGCGCCAGCAGCCAAGTGGAGCAACAAGACAATCAGCCCCAGCATTTT.

The gene calls are TRBV3-1 (or the pseudogene TRBV3-2) and TRBJ1-2; possibly TRBD1 for D (5 bases). The CDR3 loop spans 15 amino acids. The germline gives CDR1 LGHDT, CDR2 YNNKEL (reference sequence). The V gene lost 1 base and the J gene lost 1 base, with 10 bases spanning the gap. The CDR3 sequence: CASSQGQQVNYGYTF. Written as DNA, the CDR3 is TGTGCCAGCAGCCAAGGTCAACAGGTTAACTATGGCTACACCTTC.

This chain connects TRBV3-1 (or the pseudogene TRBV3-2) to TRBJ1-1; TRBD1 matches 7 bases. The CDR3 extends over 13 amino acids. The germline V gene encodes CDR1 LGHDT and CDR2 YNNKEL (reference sequence). V was clipped by 4 bases and J by 3 bases; unmatched bases: 2. CDR3 sequence (DNA): TGTGCCAGCAGCCGCGGGACAGACACTGAAGCTTTCTTT. This sequence encodes CASSRGTDTEAFF.

This chain joins TRBV28 and TRBJ2-3; a possible D gene is TRBD2 (6 bases). V was clipped by 3 bases and J by 2 bases, with 12 bases between them. The CDR3 has 15 residues. Per germline, CDR1 MDHEN and CDR2 SYDVKM. The CDR3 nucleotides read TGTGCCAGCAGTTTTCTTCGACTAGACACAGATACGCAGTATTTT. It is translated as CASSFLRLDTDTQYF.